The rows below give T cell receptor beta chains drawn from one sample of a study of blood T cell repertoires in COVID-19. The protocol was immunoSEQ multiplex PCR, while the TCRdb copy is restricted to in-frame clones and leaves out a portion. The sample lists approximately 110,000 clones; 75% to 90% were seen once. Sequenced material: peripheral blood. The receptors were sampled from an elderly woman with COVID-19, enrolled during active disease. CDR3s leave out the opening cysteine and the closing phenylalanine or tryptophan. D genes are given only for firm matches.

D gene,V gene,J gene,CDR3 protein
NA,TRBV7-9,TRBJ1-2,ASSLITGLYGYT
TRBD2,TRBV6-1,TRBJ2-1,ASSEPGLAGEDNEQF
NA,TRBV19,TRBJ2-3,ASSTREPGPVGGTQY
NA,TRBV5-1,TRBJ2-4,ASSERTLAKNIQY
NA,TRBV6-2/TRBV6-3,TRBJ2-7,ASSYSSVRLSYEQY
TRBD2,TRBV7-2,TRBJ2-2,ASSLQRGNTGELF
NA,TRBV28,TRBJ1-1,ASSLFPNEAF
NA,TRBV20-1,TRBJ1-4,SAVGGQYCF
NA,TRBV12-2,TRBJ2-6,ASRLGRALLSGANVLT
NA,TRBV11-2,TRBJ1-2,ASSNYRINYGYT
NA,TRBV4-1,TRBJ2-7,ASSQDAGIVYEQY
NA,TRBV19,TRBJ2-1,ASSLPLNSYNEQF
NA,TRBV7-2,TRBJ1-1,ASSLVATGASEAF
NA,TRBV7-8,TRBJ1-1,ASSLTTPNTEAF
NA,TRBV6-2/TRBV6-3,TRBJ2-3,ASSYSGGVADTQY
TRBD1,TRBV10-3,TRBJ2-7,AISRDSAYEQY
NA,TRBV6-6,TRBJ1-3,ASINRGSSGNTIY
TRBD2,TRBV7-2,TRBJ2-1,ASSLGREGSNEQF
TRBD2,TRBV2,TRBJ2-1,ASSRGTSGYNEQF
NA,TRBV12-3/TRBV12-4,TRBJ2-7,ASSFGGTAGD
TRBD1,TRBV9,TRBJ2-7,ASSPGSVTGFNEQY
NA,TRBV7-2,TRBJ2-7,ASSSSGSAGEQY
NA,TRBV20-1,TRBJ2-7,SAAGLYEQY
NA,TRBV6-4,TRBJ1-2,ASSAEAGSYGYT
NA,TRBV20-1,TRBJ2-5,SARQVETQY
TRBD1,TRBV19,TRBJ2-5,ASSPSTGIVETQY
TRBD2,TRBV28,TRBJ2-1,ASRFPGGSYNEQF
NA,TRBV14,TRBJ2-6,ASSQMDSSFSGANVLT
TRBD1,TRBV28,TRBJ2-7,ASSGQGFTYEQY
TRBD1,TRBV2,TRBJ2-2,ASRATGGGANTGELF
TRBD2,TRBV7-6,TRBJ2-1,ASSLAASGNYNEQF
NA,TRBV11-2,TRBJ1-5,ASSSTGPNQPQH
TRBD1,TRBV7-9,TRBJ1-1,ASSYPGQGAGNAF
NA,TRBV20-1,TRBJ2-5,SASPTVQETQY
TRBD2,TRBV4-2,TRBJ2-1,ASSLGGSSYNEQF
NA,TRBV3-1/TRBV3-2,TRBJ2-7,ASSQSYGGWQY
TRBD1,TRBV2,TRBJ2-7,ASTTGGVSYEQY
TRBD1,TRBV28,TRBJ1-4,ASSRIDRDEKLF
TRBD2,TRBV19,TRBJ2-7,ASSPSGSYHEQY
NA,TRBV19,TRBJ2-3,ASSGATKGADTQY
TRBD1,TRBV5-1,TRBJ2-5,ASSLWGGQGQETQY
NA,TRBV28,TRBJ1-2,ASSRGTSGGGVGYT
TRBD2,TRBV7-2,TRBJ2-2,ASSFGSGTAGELF
NA,TRBV6-6,TRBJ1-4,ATDPGNEKLF
TRBD1,TRBV27,TRBJ2-3,ASRRQDRVITDTQY
NA,TRBV3-1/TRBV3-2,TRBJ1-3,ASSQLRNTIY
NA,TRBV9,TRBJ1-2,ASTKNQGLLGYT
TRBD1,TRBV7-2,TRBJ2-1,ASSPALTGGEF